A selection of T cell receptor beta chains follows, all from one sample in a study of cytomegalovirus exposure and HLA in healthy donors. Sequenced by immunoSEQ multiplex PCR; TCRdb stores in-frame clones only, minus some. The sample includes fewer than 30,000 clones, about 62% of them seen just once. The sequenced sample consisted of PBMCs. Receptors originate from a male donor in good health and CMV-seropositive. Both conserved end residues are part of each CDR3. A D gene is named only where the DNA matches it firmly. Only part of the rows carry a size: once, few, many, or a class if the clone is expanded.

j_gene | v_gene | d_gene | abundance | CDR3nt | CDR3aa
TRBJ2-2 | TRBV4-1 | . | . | TGCGCCAGCAGCCAAGGAAGCGGAGGGGAAGTCACCGGGGAGCTGTTTTTT | CASSQGSGGEVTGELFF
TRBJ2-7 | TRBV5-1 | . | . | TGCGCCAGCAGTCCCCTAGAAGGCCGATACGAGCAGTACTTC | CASSPLEGRYEQYF
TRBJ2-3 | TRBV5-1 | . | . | TGCGCCAGCAGCCCGGGACACGCTAGCACAGATACGCAGTATTTT | CASSPGHASTDTQYF
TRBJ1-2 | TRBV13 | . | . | TGTGCCAGCAGCTTAGGCCTCAATCTAGGTGGCTACACCTTC | CASSLGLNLGGYTF
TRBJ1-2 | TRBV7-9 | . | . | TGTGCCAGCAGGATTGACAGCATTAACTATGGCTACACCTTC | CASRIDSINYGYTF
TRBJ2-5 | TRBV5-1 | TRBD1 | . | TGCGCCAGCAGCCCCGGACAGGGGGCCGAGACCCAGTACTTC | CASSPGQGAETQYF
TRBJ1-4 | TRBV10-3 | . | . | TGTGCCATCAGTGACGACTTTAATGAAAAACTGTTTTTT | CAISDDFNEKLFF
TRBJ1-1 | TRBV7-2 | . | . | TGTGCCAGCAGCTTAAGCGGTACTGAAGCTTTCTTT | CASSLSGTEAFF
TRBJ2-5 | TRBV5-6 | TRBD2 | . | TGTGCCAGCAGTAGACTGGAGGGAGGGGAGACCCAGTACTTC | CASSRLEGGETQYF
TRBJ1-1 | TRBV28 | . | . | TGTGCCACTGTGATGGGGGCCTCTGAAGCTTTCTTT | CATVMGASEAFF
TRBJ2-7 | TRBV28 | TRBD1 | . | TGTGCCAGCAGCCACGGGACAGGGACCCACGAGCAGTACTTC | CASSHGTGTHEQYF
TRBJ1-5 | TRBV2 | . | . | TGTGCCAGCAGTCCTGACAGGATAAGTCAGCCCCAGCATTTT | CASSPDRISQPQHF
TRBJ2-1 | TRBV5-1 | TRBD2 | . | TGCGCCAGCAGCTTGGGACTAGCGGGAGGCAGAGGGAACAATGAGCAGTTCTTC | CASSLGLAGGRGNNEQFF
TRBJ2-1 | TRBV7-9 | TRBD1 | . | TGTTCCAGCAGCCACGAACGGCCAGGGGGCTACAATGAGCAGTTCTTC | CSSSHERPGGYNEQFF
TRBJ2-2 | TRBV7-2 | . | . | TGTGCCAGCAGCTTAGTAAACCACTACACCGGGGAGCTGTTTTTT | CASSLVNHYTGELFF
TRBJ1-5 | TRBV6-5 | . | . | TGTGCCAGCAGTTCTAGGGCAGCAGGGAATCAGCCCCAGCATTTT | CASSSRAAGNQPQHF
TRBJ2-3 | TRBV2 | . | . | TGTGCCAGCAGTGGCCAGGGCCCTACCGAGGCAGATACGCAGTATTTT | CASSGQGPTEADTQYF
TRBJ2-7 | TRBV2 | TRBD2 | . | TGTGCCAGCAGACGGGAGGGCCAAGGCGAGCAGTACTTC | CASRREGQGEQYF
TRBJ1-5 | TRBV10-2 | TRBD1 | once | TGCGCCAGCAGTTATACAGGGGTACAGCCCCAGCATTTT | CASSYTGVQPQHF
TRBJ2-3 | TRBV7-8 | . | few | TGTGCCAGCAGCCCTGCCCCCTACCCGCAGTATTTT | CASSPAPYPQYF
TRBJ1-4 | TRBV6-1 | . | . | TGTGCCAGCAGGCTGACAGGCACTAATGAAAAACTGTTTTTT | CASRLTGTNEKLFF
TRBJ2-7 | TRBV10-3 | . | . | TGTGCCACAGCGGAGACGAACTACGAGCAGTACTTC | CATAETNYEQYF
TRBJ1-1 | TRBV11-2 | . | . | TGTGCCAGCAGCTTAATGACAGAATACACTGAAGCTTTCTTT | CASSLMTEYTEAFF
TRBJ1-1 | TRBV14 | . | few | TGTGCCAGCAGCCCGCCGGTGAGCGTCACTGAAGCTTTCTTT | CASSPPVSVTEAFF
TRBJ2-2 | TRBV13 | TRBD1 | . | TGTGCCAGCAGCGGACAGGGGGGTACCGGGGAGCTGTTTTTT | CASSGQGGTGELFF
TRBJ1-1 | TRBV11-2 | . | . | TGTGCCAGCAGCTTCGGCAGGGCGAGGGGGATGAACACTGAAGCTTTCTTT | CASSFGRARGMNTEAFF
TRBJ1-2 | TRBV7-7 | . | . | TGTGCTAGCAGCTTATGGGACTCCGGCCCCTACTATGGCTACACCTTC | CASSLWDSGPYYGYTF